This T cell receptor (beta chain) appears in the sequencing data of a study of cytomegalovirus exposure and HLA in healthy donors. Study-level results: According to a later analysis, most TCR beta chains associated with CMV appeared HLA-restricted. Cytomegalovirus-associated status was assigned to 164 TCR beta chains.

With regard to this clone: Its specificity is unknown.

V was clipped by 11 bases and J by 2 bases, with 31 bases between them. Germline V lookup: CDR1 ENHRY, CDR2 SYGVKD. The CDR3 runs 18 residues. 13 Jbeta primers and 60 Vbeta primers were used for the PCR. The repertoire was sequenced with immunoSEQ multiplex PCR; TCRdb's copy has only in-frame clones and lacks some. In total, the table holds approximately 110,000 clones. The sample comprised PBMCs. The rearrangement links TRBV10-3 to TRBJ2-7, with a possible D match to TRBD2 (6 bases). The receptor was derived from a man aged 35-49 years in good health and CMV-seronegative. The CDR3 coding sequence is TGTGCCTCGGGGAGGCCACCCTCCCTGAACAGGCCTACCTACGAGCAGTACTTC. This codes for CASGRPPSLNRPTYEQYF.